This T cell receptor beta chain was captured in a study of cytomegalovirus exposure and HLA in healthy donors. Overall study: There were a few hundred genotyped donors. Of these, 81% fell in the genetic ancestry cluster associated with self-reported Caucasian donors.

This PCR relied on a set of 60 Vbeta primers and 13 Jbeta primers. Libraries were prepared by immunoSEQ multiplex PCR; TCRdb keeps only in-frame clonotypes and omits some of them. The sample consists of 150,000 to 200,000 clones, roughly two thirds of them appearing once. Trimming stripped 6 bases from V and 1 base from J, with 11 bases between. The CDR3 is 14 residues long. CDR1 is MNHNY, CDR2 SVGAGI, per germline (reference sequence). For this clone: Its target is unknown.

General observations from the study: A cluster of highly shared sequence variants was likely a sequencing artifact.

The sequence was obtained from a woman aged 18-29 years in good health and CMV-seropositive. The V gene is TRBV6-6, the J gene TRBJ2-3, with TRBD1 as a possible D gene (6 bases). What was sequenced was PBMCs. The CDR3 region has the DNA TGTGCCAGCAGATCGACAGGAGGCACAGATACGCAGTATTTT. Amino acid sequence: CASRSTGGTDTQYF.